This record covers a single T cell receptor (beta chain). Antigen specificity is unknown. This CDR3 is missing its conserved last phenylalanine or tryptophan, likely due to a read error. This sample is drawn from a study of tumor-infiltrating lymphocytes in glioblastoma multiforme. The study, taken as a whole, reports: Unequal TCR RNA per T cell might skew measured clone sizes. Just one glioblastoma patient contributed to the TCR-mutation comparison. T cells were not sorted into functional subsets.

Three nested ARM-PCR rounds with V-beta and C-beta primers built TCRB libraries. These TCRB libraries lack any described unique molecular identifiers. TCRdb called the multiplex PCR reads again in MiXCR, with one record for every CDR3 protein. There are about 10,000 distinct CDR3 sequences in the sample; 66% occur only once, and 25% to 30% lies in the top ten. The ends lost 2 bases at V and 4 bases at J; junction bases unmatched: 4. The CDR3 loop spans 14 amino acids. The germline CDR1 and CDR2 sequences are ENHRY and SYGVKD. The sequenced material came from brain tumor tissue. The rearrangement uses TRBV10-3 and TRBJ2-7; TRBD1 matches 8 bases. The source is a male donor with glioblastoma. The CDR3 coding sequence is TGTGCCATCAGTGAGACGCGACAGGGGTACGAGCAGTACTTA. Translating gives CAISETRQGYEQYL.